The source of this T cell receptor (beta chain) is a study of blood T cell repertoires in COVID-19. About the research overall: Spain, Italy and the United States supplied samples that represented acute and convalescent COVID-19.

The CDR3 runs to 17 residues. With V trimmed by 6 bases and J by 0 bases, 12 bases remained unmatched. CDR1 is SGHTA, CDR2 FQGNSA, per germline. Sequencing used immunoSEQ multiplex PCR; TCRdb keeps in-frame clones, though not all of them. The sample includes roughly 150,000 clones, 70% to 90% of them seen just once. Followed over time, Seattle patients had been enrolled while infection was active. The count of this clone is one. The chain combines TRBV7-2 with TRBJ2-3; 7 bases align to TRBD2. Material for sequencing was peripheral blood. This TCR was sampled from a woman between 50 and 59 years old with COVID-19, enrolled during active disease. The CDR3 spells CASRLIGTGGSTDTQYF. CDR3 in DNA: TGTGCCAGCAGACTAATTGGGACGGGGGGTAGCACAGATACGCAGTATTTT.